This T cell receptor beta chain was documented in a study of identical twins. Findings and limits, study-wide: Cross-sectional statistics underpinned the conclusions; the same donors were not followed. Out-of-frame alpha sequences common to twins exhibited a surplus of low generation probability.

Only healthy Caucasians were enrolled as donors. In germline, CDR1 is SGHTA, CDR2 FQGNSA. The CDR3 runs 18 residues. The V and J ends lost 1 base and 2 bases, in that order; junction bases with no gene match: 12. One entry per CDR3 protein results from TCRdb running MiXCR on the 5' RACE reads. The repertoire holds approximately 550,000 distinct CDR3 sequences, with 20% to 25% as singletons. With respect to this clonotype: The target antigen is unknown.

The data were also submitted as part of a second study, on yellow fever vaccine responses in identical twins. That study reports: As reported, the vaccine T cell response of twins seemed partly convergent and partly personalized.

This clonotype was sampled from a woman aged 18-29 years in good health. The chain carries TRBV7-2 and TRBJ2-3; 7 bases map to TRBD2. The sample was CD4+ T cells sorted from blood. The CDR3 DNA sequence: TGTGCCAGCAGCTTAGGGCTACTAGCGCGACGTTTCACAGATACGCAGTATTTT. It translates to CASSLGLLARRFTDTQYF.